This T cell receptor beta chain was identified during a study of shared clonotypes between healthy human individuals. Germline CDR1 reads MDHEN; CDR2 reads SYDVKM. The CDR3 spans 12 residues. V was pared by 6 bases and J by 7 bases, with 12 bases between. The table came from immunoSEQ multiplex PCR; TCRdb's copy has only in-frame clones and leaves some out. The repertoire consists of 650,000 to 750,000 clones, with around 72% occurring once and the leading ten covering 1.5% to 2%. The source of this sequence is a woman aged 30 to 39 in good health. The rearrangement links TRBV28 to TRBJ1-2; a weak D match, TRBD1 (5 bases). The specimen was memory CD4+ T cells sorted from blood. Subset of the sample: CD45RA-negative fraction. CDR3 bases: TGTGCCAGCAGACCAAGGGACGTTGGCTACACCTTC. This codes for CASRPRDVGYTF.